This T cell receptor (beta chain) was identified during a study of graft-versus-host responses after intestinal transplantation. Background on the study: Recipients had multivisceral, liver-intestinal, or isolated intestinal transplants.

The CDR3 runs to 15 residues. Looked up from germline, CDR1 is MNHEY and CDR2 is SMNVEV (reference sequence). The V gene end was trimmed by 2 bases and the J gene end by 5 bases; junction bases not matched to a gene: 5. Clones were read by immunoSEQ multiplex PCR, and TCRdb kept only the in-frame ones, dropping some. The sample includes 90,000 to 120,000 clones, roughly 87% of them seen just once. This clone was detected once. The target antigen is unknown. This specimen consisted of unstimulated CD4+ T cells sorted from spleen or lymph node cells, obtained before transplant. The receptor was isolated from a human donor who was the organ donor for an intestinal transplant. The rearrangement joins TRBV27 to TRBJ2-1; 8 bases fit TRBD1. The CDR3 region has the DNA TGTGCCAGCAGTTTACCCGGACAGGGCCACAATGAGCAGTTCTTC. Amino acids: CASSLPGQGHNEQFF.